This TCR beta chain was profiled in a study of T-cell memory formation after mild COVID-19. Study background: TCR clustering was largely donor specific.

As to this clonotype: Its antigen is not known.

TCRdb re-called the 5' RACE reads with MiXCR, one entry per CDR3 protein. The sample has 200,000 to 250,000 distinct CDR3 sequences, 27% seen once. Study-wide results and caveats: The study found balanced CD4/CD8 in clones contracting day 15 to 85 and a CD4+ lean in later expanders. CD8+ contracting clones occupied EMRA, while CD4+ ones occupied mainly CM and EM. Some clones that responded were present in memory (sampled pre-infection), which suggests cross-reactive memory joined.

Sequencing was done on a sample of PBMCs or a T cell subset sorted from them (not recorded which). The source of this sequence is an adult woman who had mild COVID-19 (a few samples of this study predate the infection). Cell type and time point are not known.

The CDR3 bases are TGTGCCAGCAGCTTACTGCCCCGACAGGAGATCACTGAAGCTTTCTTT. Translation: CASSLLPRQEITEAFF. J is TRBJ1-1 and V is TRBV7-3; D is perhaps TRBD1 (6 bases). This CDR3 has 16 residues. Deletions cut 2 bases from V and 4 bases from J, with 17 bases between. CDR1 SGHTA and CDR2 FQGTGA come from the germline V gene. Full variable domain (remainder filled in from reference TRBV7-3 and TRBJ1-1): GAGVSQTPSNKVTEKGKYVELRCDPISGHTALYWYRQSLGQGPEFLIYFQGTGAADDSGLPNDRFFAVRPEGSVSTLKIQRTERGDSAVYLCASSLLPRQEITEAFFGQGTRLTVV.